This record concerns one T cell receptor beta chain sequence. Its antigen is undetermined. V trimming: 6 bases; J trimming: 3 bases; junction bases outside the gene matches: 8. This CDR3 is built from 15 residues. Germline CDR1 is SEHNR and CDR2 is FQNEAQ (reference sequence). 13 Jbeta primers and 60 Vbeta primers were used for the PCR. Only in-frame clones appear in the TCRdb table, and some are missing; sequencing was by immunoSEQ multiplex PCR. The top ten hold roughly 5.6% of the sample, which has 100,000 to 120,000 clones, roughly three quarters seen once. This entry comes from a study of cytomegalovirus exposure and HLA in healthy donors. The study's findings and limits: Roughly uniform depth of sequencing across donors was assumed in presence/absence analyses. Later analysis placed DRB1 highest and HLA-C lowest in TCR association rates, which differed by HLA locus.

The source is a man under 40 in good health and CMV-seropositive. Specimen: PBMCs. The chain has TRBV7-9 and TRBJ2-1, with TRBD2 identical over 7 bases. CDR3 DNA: TGTGCCAGCAGGGCCGCCGCTAGCGGCTACAATGAGCAGTTCTTC. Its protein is CASRAAASGYNEQFF. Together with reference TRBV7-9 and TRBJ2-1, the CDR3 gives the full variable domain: DTGVSQNPRHKITKRGQNVTFRCDPISEHNRLYWYRQTLGQGPEFLTYFQNEAQLEKSRLLSDRFSAERPKGSFSTLEIQRTEQGDSAMYLCASRAAASGYNEQFFGPGTRLTVL.